This paragraph reports one T cell receptor (beta chain). Its antigen remains unknown. Nashville, Tennessee was home to all donors, each a Caucasian adult. The source of the sample is a study of shared clonotypes between healthy human individuals. Study information: The study drew on two women and a few men aged 18 to 49 as donors.

Germline CDR1 and CDR2: GTSNPN and SVGIG (reference sequence). V was cut by 5 bases and J by 2 bases, with 10 bases left in between. This CDR3 spans 13 amino acids. Findings of the study overall: The study found roughly 5% of naive CD4 clonotypes shared across a few donors. Relative to their counterparts shared across all four donors, non-shared clonotypes exhibited diminished generation probabilities.

Data came from immunoSEQ multiplex PCR; TCRdb stores just in-frame clones and leaves some out. Of 850,000 to 1,200,000 clones listed, approximately 68% were seen once; the top ten hold approximately 1.5%. Sequencing input: memory CD4+ T cells sorted from blood. Subset in this sample: CD45RA-negative fraction. The receptor's source is a man aged 18 to 29 in good health. The chain links TRBV30 to TRBJ2-1; D may be TRBD1 or TRBD2 (5 bases each). The CDR3 loop is CAWGAGTYNEQFF. In DNA form, the CDR3 reads TGTGCCTGGGGGGCGGGTACCTACAATGAGCAGTTCTTC.